This is a list of T cell receptor beta chains from one sample in a study of blood T cells in healthy people across ages. A single record per CDR3 protein comes from TCRdb applying MiXCR to the 5' RACE reads. The table includes about 1.4 million distinct CDR3 sequences, approximately 59% detected once. Sequencing input: blood. Receptors originate from a man aged 18 to 30 in good health. Each CDR3 is given with its conserved first and last residue. The order of the fields is CDR3 length, clone size, D gene, V gene, J gene, CDR3 DNA, CDR3 protein. D genes are given only for firm matches. Rows give clone size only sometimes, using once, few, many, or a class for an expanded clone.

CDR3 length: 13
clone size: -
D gene: TRBD2
V gene: TRBV19
J gene: TRBJ2-1
CDR3 DNA: TGTGCCAGTGGGGCGGGGGAACACAATGAGCAGTTCTTC
CDR3 protein: CASGAGEHNEQFF

CDR3 length: 15
clone size: -
D gene: TRBD2
V gene: TRBV5-1
J gene: TRBJ2-7
CDR3 DNA: TGCGCCAGCTCACTAGCGGGGGACCCTTTAGACGAGCAGTACTTC
CDR3 protein: CASSLAGDPLDEQYF

CDR3 length: 14
clone size: -
D gene: -
V gene: TRBV6-1
J gene: TRBJ2-6
CDR3 DNA: TGTGCCAGCAGTGTCAACGGGGGGGCCAACGTCCTGACTTTC
CDR3 protein: CASSVNGGANVLTF

CDR3 length: 14
clone size: -
D gene: -
V gene: TRBV9
J gene: TRBJ2-7
CDR3 DNA: TGTGCCAGCAGCGAAGATCAGGGGAACTACGAGCAGTACTTC
CDR3 protein: CASSEDQGNYEQYF

CDR3 length: 14
clone size: -
D gene: -
V gene: TRBV12-3/TRBV12-4
J gene: TRBJ2-5
CDR3 DNA: TGTGCCAGCAGCCTAGCTATTACACAAGAGACCCAGTACTTC
CDR3 protein: CASSLAITQETQYF

CDR3 length: 12
clone size: few
D gene: -
V gene: TRBV25-1
J gene: TRBJ1-2
CDR3 DNA: TGTGCCAGCAGTGAATCTAAATATGGCTACACCTTC
CDR3 protein: CASSESKYGYTF

CDR3 length: 14
clone size: few
D gene: TRBD1
V gene: TRBV6-4
J gene: TRBJ2-3
CDR3 DNA: TGTGCCAGCAGTGATCGGGACAGTTCAGATACGCAGTATTTT
CDR3 protein: CASSDRDSSDTQYF

CDR3 length: 15
clone size: -
D gene: -
V gene: TRBV27
J gene: TRBJ1-6
CDR3 DNA: TGTGCCAGTAGACCCCAGGCCGGGGAAGGTTCACCCCTCCACTTT
CDR3 protein: CASRPQAGEGSPLHF

CDR3 length: 16
clone size: -
D gene: TRBD2
V gene: TRBV27
J gene: TRBJ2-3
CDR3 DNA: TGTGCCAGCAGCTCGACTAGCGTTACTAGCACAGATACGCAGTATTTT
CDR3 protein: CASSSTSVTSTDTQYF

CDR3 length: 20
clone size: few
D gene: -
V gene: TRBV20-1
J gene: TRBJ2-3
CDR3 DNA: TGCAGTGCTAGAGATCTCTTAGGCGAACCCGGACACCGCCTCACAGATACGCAGTATTTT
CDR3 protein: CSARDLLGEPGHRLTDTQYF

CDR3 length: 15
clone size: -
D gene: TRBD2
V gene: TRBV20-1
J gene: TRBJ2-5
CDR3 DNA: TGCAGTGCTAGGGAAACGGGGGGGTACCAAGAGACCCAGTACTTC
CDR3 protein: CSARETGGYQETQYF

CDR3 length: 16
clone size: -
D gene: TRBD2
V gene: TRBV7-9
J gene: TRBJ2-3
CDR3 DNA: TGTGCCAGCATCGACTACCCTGGGACTAGCGCAGATACGCAGTATTTT
CDR3 protein: CASIDYPGTSADTQYF

CDR3 length: 13
clone size: -
D gene: -
V gene: TRBV6-6
J gene: TRBJ2-3
CDR3 DNA: TGTGCCTGCCGGAGACCGAGCACAGATACGCAGTATTTT
CDR3 protein: CACRRPSTDTQYF

CDR3 length: 13
clone size: -
D gene: TRBD1
V gene: TRBV25-1
J gene: TRBJ1-2
CDR3 DNA: TGTGCCAGCAGTGTAGGGACAGGGACTGGCTACACCTTC
CDR3 protein: CASSVGTGTGYTF

CDR3 length: 16
clone size: few
D gene: TRBD2
V gene: TRBV4-2
J gene: TRBJ2-7
CDR3 DNA: TGTGCCAGCAGCCAAGATCCGGGCCGGGGGGTCTACGAGCAGTACTTC
CDR3 protein: CASSQDPGRGVYEQYF

CDR3 length: 11
clone size: -
D gene: -
V gene: TRBV5-1
J gene: TRBJ2-5
CDR3 DNA: TGCGCCAGCAGCGAGGGGACCCCGGAGTACTTC
CDR3 protein: CASSEGTPEYF

CDR3 length: 14
clone size: -
D gene: -
V gene: TRBV29-1
J gene: TRBJ2-3
CDR3 DNA: TGCAGCGTTGAAGTCGCCGGGGTCGCAGATACGCAGTATTTT
CDR3 protein: CSVEVAGVADTQYF

CDR3 length: 15
clone size: -
D gene: TRBD1
V gene: TRBV5-1
J gene: TRBJ2-7
CDR3 DNA: TGCGCCAGCAGCCACTACTGGGACAGAGCCTACGAGCAGTACTTC
CDR3 protein: CASSHYWDRAYEQYF

CDR3 length: 12
clone size: -
D gene: TRBD1
V gene: TRBV6-5
J gene: TRBJ1-2
CDR3 DNA: TGTGCCAGCAGTTACGGCACAGGGGAGATCACCTTC
CDR3 protein: CASSYGTGEITF

CDR3 length: 14
clone size: -
D gene: -
V gene: TRBV5-1
J gene: TRBJ2-7
CDR3 DNA: TGCGCCAGCACTGACGAGGGACTTAGTTACGAGCAGTACTTC
CDR3 protein: CASTDEGLSYEQYF

CDR3 length: 13
clone size: -
D gene: -
V gene: TRBV4-3
J gene: TRBJ1-6
CDR3 DNA: TGCGCCAGCAGCCTAGGAGATGATTCACCCCTCCACTTT
CDR3 protein: CASSLGDDSPLHF